Listed here are 3 T cell receptor beta chains from one sample, sequenced in a study of T cells in localized non-small cell lung cancer. Clones were read by immunoSEQ multiplex PCR, and TCRdb kept only the in-frame ones, dropping some. This table holds about 52,000 clones, around 87% found once. Sequences were derived from PBMCs, sampled before any cancer treatment. The origin of the receptors is a female donor with stage II lung adenocarcinoma.

V and J are TRBV12-2 and TRBJ1-1. TRBV12-2 is shown as a pseudogene. This CDR3 has 18 amino acids. The CDR3 sequence: CASRQLLPVAPENTEAFF. The CDR3 coding sequence is TGTGCAAGTCGCCAACTACTCCCGGTGGCACCCGAGAACACTGAAGCTTTCTTT.

CDR3 residues: CASSPRGGRSSNQPQHF. The CDR3 DNA reads TGTGCCAGCAGCCCAAGGGGTGGGCGCTCGAGCAATCAGCCCCAGCATTTT. This chain joins TRBV27 and TRBJ1-5; a possible D gene is TRBD1 (5 bases). The germline V and J ends were trimmed by 6 bases and 1 base, with 19 bases remaining between them. CDR1 is MNHEY and CDR2 is SMNVEV in the germline V gene (reference sequence). This CDR3 contains 17 residues.

The chain is built from TRBV5-4 and TRBJ1-3, with D uncertain. This CDR3 contains 13 residues. Trimming stripped 1 base from V and 4 bases from J, with 6 bases between. In germline, CDR1 is SGHNT, CDR2 YYREEE (reference sequence). The CDR3 DNA follows: TGTGCCAGCAGCTTGATCTCCGGAAACACCATATATTTT. Its protein is CASSLISGNTIYF.